This T cell receptor beta chain was identified in a study of T cells after yellow fever vaccination. The J segment lost 5 bases and the V segment lost 0 bases, leaving 13 bases of the junction unmatched. The V gene's germline CDR1 is DFQATT and CDR2 SNEGSKA (reference sequence). CDR3 length equals 18 residues. This clonotype was picked up many times. Each CDR3 protein is one row after TCRdb ran MiXCR on the 5' RACE reads. The table shows about 150,000 distinct CDR3 sequences, with about 7% occurring only once. This chain joins TRBV20-1 and TRBJ2-7; TRBD2 aligns across 13 bases. Sequenced material: CD4+ T cells sorted from PBMCs, taken 10 days after the yellow fever booster vaccination. This receptor was identified in a man under 40 who received the YFV17D yellow fever vaccine. CDR3 sequence (DNA): TGCAGTGCTAGAGATCTCGGGACTAGCGGGAAAGATATTGACGAGCAGTACTTC. The encoded protein is CSARDLGTSGKDIDEQYF.